This entry lists 32 T cell receptor beta chains sequenced from one sample in a study of blood T cell repertoires in COVID-19. Method: immunoSEQ multiplex PCR; TCRdb's copy keeps in-frame clones and lacks some. The data hold about 120,000 clones, with 65% to 80% observed a single time. The sequencing sample was made of peripheral blood. The receptor set was obtained from a man between 65 and 85 years old with acute or convalescent COVID-19.

This chain uses TRBV28 with TRBJ2-7; TRBD2 agrees at 10 bases. V was pared by 7 bases and J by 6 bases, with 3 bases of the junction left unmatched. The CDR3 has 12 residues. The germline CDR1 and CDR2 sequences are MDHEN and SYDVKM. In DNA form, the CDR3 reads TGTGCCAGCAAACTAGCGGGATTCGAGCAGTACTTC. It codes for CASKLAGFEQYF.

The J gene is TRBJ2-3, the V gene TRBV2, with D perhaps TRBD1 (6 bases). CDR1 SNHLY and CDR2 FYNNEI come from the germline V gene. This CDR3 contains 14 residues. CDR3 sequence: CANSGAPSTDTQYF. In nucleotides, the CDR3 is TGTGCTAACTCAGGGGCTCCTAGCACAGATACGCAGTATTTT. Supplemented by reference TRBV2 and TRBJ2-3, the full variable domain reads EPEVTQTPSHQVTQMGQEVILRCVPISNHLYFYWYRQILGQKVEFLVSFYNNEISEKSEIFDDQFSVERPDGSNFTLKIRSTKLEDSAMYFCANSGAPSTDTQYFGPGTRLTVL.

V usage is TRBV19 and J usage is TRBJ1-6, with D perhaps TRBD1 (6 bases). The ends were cut back, 5 bases at V and 0 bases at J, with 14 bases in the middle. CDR3 size: 17 residues. CDR1 and CDR2 (germline): LNHDA, SQIVND (reference sequence). CDR3 nucleotide sequence: TGTGCCAGTAGTCCCCGGGACACGAGCTCCTATAATTCACCCCTCCACTTT. It encodes CASSPRDTSSYNSPLHF.

In nucleotides, the CDR3 is TGCAGCGCTTTCCCCGAGGAACTCGGCTACACCTTC. Its translation is CSAFPEELGYTF. The chain has TRBV29-1 and TRBJ1-2, with no clear D. Trimming took off 7 bases at V and 8 bases at J, with 17 bases between the two ends. The CDR3 contains 12 residues. Germline V lookup: CDR1 SQVTM, CDR2 ANQGSEA. The full variable domain, in which reference TRBV29-1 and TRBJ1-2 provide the parts outside the CDR3, is SAVISQKPSRDICQRGTSLTIQCQVDSQVTMMFWYRQQPGQSLTLIATANQGSEATYESGFVIDKFPISRPNLTFSTLTVSNMSPEDSSIYLCSAFPEELGYTFGSGTRLTVV.

This chain links TRBV14 with TRBJ2-4; possible D gene TRBD1, 5 bases. Germline lookup yields CDR1 SGHDN and CDR2 FVKESK. This CDR3 spans 13 amino acids. V was pared by 1 base and J by 7 bases, with 8 bases between. CDR3 region: CASSQGGRNIQYF. Here the CDR3 DNA reads TGTGCCAGCAGCCAAGGGGGCCGTAACATTCAGTACTTC.

As concerns this clone: Other DNA sequences within the sample encode an identical CDR3. This chain uses TRBV20-1 with TRBJ2-1; 8 nucleotides align to TRBD2. The germline CDR1 and CDR2 sequences are DFQATT and SNEGSKA (reference sequence). The J segment lost 7 bases and the V segment lost 5 bases, leaving 1 base of the junction unmatched. This CDR3 has 11 amino acids. CDR3 in amino acids: CSAAGGNEQFF. The CDR3 nucleotides are TGCAGTGCTGCGGGGGGTAATGAGCAGTTCTTC.

This chain connects TRBV28 to TRBJ2-7; D remains ambiguous. V was trimmed by 6 bases and J by 1 base, leaving 13 bases between them. This CDR3 contains 14 residues. In germline, CDR1 is MDHEN, CDR2 SYDVKM. This CDR3 is CASSRSLVSYEQYF. CDR3 sequence (DNA): TGTGCCAGCAGCCGCTCCCTAGTATCCTACGAGCAGTACTTC.

This chain joins TRBV11-3 and TRBJ2-2, with 9 nucleotides matching TRBD1. With 4 bases clipped from V and 4 bases from J, the junction kept 4 bases outside the gene matches. CDR1 SGHNT and CDR2 YENEEA come from the germline V gene. The CDR3 loop spans 15 amino acids. The CDR3 loop is CASSSGTGTTGELFF. Written as DNA, the CDR3 is TGTGCCAGCAGCTCCGGGACAGGGACCACCGGGGAGCTGTTTTTT. Full variable domain (rest looked up from reference TRBV11-3 and TRBJ2-2): EAGVVQSPRYKIIEKKQPVAFWCNPISGHNTLYWYLQNLGQGPELLIRYENEEAVDDSQLPKDRFSAERLKGVDSTLKIQPAELGDSAVYLCASSSGTGTTGELFFGEGSRLTVL.

This clone was recorded only once. The chain carries TRBV6-2 or TRBV6-3 and TRBJ1-1; TRBD1 matches at 10 bases. The CDR3 contains 15 residues. V trimming: 5 bases; J trimming: 5 bases; junction bases outside the gene matches: 8. CDR1 MNHEY and CDR2 SVGEGT come from the germline V gene. The CDR3 DNA follows: TGTGCCAGCAGTACGCCCCGACAGGGGGCAACTGAAGCTTTCTTT. This gives the protein CASSTPRQGATEAFF.

This clone was observed once. This chain uses TRBV27 with TRBJ2-3; TRBD2 might be the D (5 bases). The germline gives CDR1 MNHEY, CDR2 SMNVEV (reference sequence). CDR3 size: 15 residues. The V end lost 0 bases, the J end lost 2 bases, and 9 bases lay between the germline ends. The CDR3 here is CASSLSRRDTDTQYF. The CDR3 DNA sequence: TGTGCCAGCAGTTTATCCAGACGGGACACAGATACGCAGTATTTT.

V is TRBV28 and J is TRBJ2-5, with D perhaps matching TRBD2 (5 bases). V gave up 8 bases and J gave up 6 bases, with 13 bases separating them. The germline CDR1 and CDR2 sequences are MDHEN and SYDVKM. This CDR3 is 12 amino acids long. The CDR3 nucleotides are TGTGCCAGCGGCACCGGACTTCAGACCCAGTACTTC. This codes for CASGTGLQTQYF.

The chain carries TRBV6-5 and TRBJ2-7; 7 bases fit TRBD2. The CDR3 spans 13 residues. Germline V CDR1 and CDR2: MNHEY, SVGAGI. The V and J ends lost 4 bases and 3 bases, in that order; junction bases with no gene match: 3. CDR3: CASSSGEGYEQYF. The DNA for the CDR3 is TGTGCCAGCAGTTCCGGGGAGGGCTACGAGCAGTACTTC.

In this sample, this clone turned up a few times. V is TRBV9 and J is TRBJ1-3; D perhaps matches TRBD1 (6 bases). This CDR3 has 13 residues. Germline CDR1 reads SGDLS; CDR2 reads YYNGEE. V gave up 0 bases and J gave up 9 bases, with 10 bases separating them. The CDR3 is CASSVEGEGTIYF. CDR3 coding DNA: TGTGCCAGCAGCGTAGAGGGGGAAGGCACCATATATTTT.

The gene calls are TRBV27 and TRBJ2-5; 13 bases align to TRBD2. The CDR3 sequence is 17 residues long. Per germline, CDR1 MNHEY and CDR2 SMNVEV (reference sequence). With V trimmed by 6 bases and J by 1 base, 8 bases remained unmatched. The chain's CDR3 is CASRRLAGGLSQETQYF. The CDR3 nucleotides read TGTGCCAGCAGGCGACTAGCGGGAGGCCTCTCCCAAGAGACCCAGTACTTC.

The V and J genes are TRBV5-1 and TRBJ2-5; D is unclear. The CDR3 sequence is 13 residues long. V lost 4 bases and J lost 1, with 8 bases in between. Germline CDR1 and CDR2: SGHRS and YFSETQ. CDR3 amino acids: CASSEWSQETQYF. For the CDR3, the DNA is TGCGCCAGCAGCGAGTGGTCCCAAGAGACCCAGTACTTC.

This chain joins TRBV30 and TRBJ2-7, with D unclear. Per germline, CDR1 GTSNPN and CDR2 SVGIG (reference sequence). The CDR3 loop spans 16 amino acids. Trimming cost V 4 bases and J 5 bases, with 24 bases left between them. The CDR3: CAWTSSQANLFHEQYF. In DNA, the CDR3 is TGTGCCTGGACCTCTTCCCAGGCTAACCTCTTCCACGAGCAGTACTTC.

This rearrangement joins TRBV9 to TRBJ2-3; TRBD1 matches at 9 bases. CDR1 and CDR2 from the germline V gene are SGDLS and YYNGEE. The trim removed 3 bases at V and 6 bases at J, leaving 8 bases unmatched. This CDR3 contains 15 residues. CDR3 nucleotide sequence: TGTGCCAGCAGCGCCGGGGACAGGGTGTGGGATACGCAGTATTTT. Translating it yields CASSAGDRVWDTQYF.

This chain connects TRBV7-8 to TRBJ1-6; D is unresolved. The CDR3 covers 15 residues. V was pared by 7 bases and J by 7 bases, with 17 bases between. Looked up from germline, CDR1 is SGHVS and CDR2 is FQNEAQ. In DNA, the CDR3 is TGTGCCAGCAATCATTGGCCATCGGAGAATTCACCCCTCCACTTT. Protein: CASNHWPSENSPLHF. Variable domain in full (rest from reference TRBV7-8 and TRBJ1-6): GAGVSQSPRYKVAKRGQDVALRCDPISGHVSLFWYQQALGQGPEFLTYFQNEAQLDKSGLPSDRFFAERPEGSVSTLKIQRTQQEDSAVYLCASNHWPSENSPLHFGNGTRLTVT.

This chain links TRBV4-1 with TRBJ1-5; D is unclear. The V gene's germline CDR1 is MGHRA and CDR2 YSYEKL. This CDR3 region has 13 residues. The V end lost 0 bases, the J end lost 9 bases, and 9 bases lay between the germline ends. The CDR3 DNA reads as TGCGCCAGCAGCCAAGAGTTGGAGTTGCCCCAGCATTTT. It encodes CASSQELELPQHF.

This clone appeared a few times. This chain connects TRBV1 to TRBJ2-3; the table's D call, TRBD2, has no DNA check behind it. TRBV1 is a documented pseudogene. This CDR3 is built from 18 residues. The CDR3 sequence: CTSSQDGTSGRALDTQYF. As DNA, the CDR3 is TGCACCAGCAGCCAAGATGGGACGAGCGGGAGGGCTCTGGATACGCAGTATTTT.

V gene TRBV5-6 combines with J gene TRBJ2-1; tentative D call: TRBD1 (6 bases). Germline assignment: CDR1 SGHDT and CDR2 YYEEEE. CDR3 size: 16 residues. V lost 2 bases to trimming and J lost 1 base, with 13 bases between them. CDR3 DNA: TGTGCCAGCAGCTTTTGGGGGCAGCAGTCCTACAATGAGCAGTTCTTC. The encoded protein is CASSFWGQQSYNEQFF.

This chain uses TRBV6-5 with TRBJ2-5; D may be TRBD1 (5 bases). CDR3 size: 12 residues. Trimming removed 6 bases at V and 5 bases at J, with 10 bases between. Germline loops: CDR1 MNHEY, CDR2 SVGAGI. This chain's CDR3 is CASSQGSETQYF. CDR3 nucleotide sequence: TGTGCCAGCAGCCAGGGTTCGGAGACCCAGTACTTC.

The sample holds one count of this clone. The rearrangement uses TRBV3-1 (or the pseudogene TRBV3-2) and TRBJ2-7, with TRBD2 identical over 11 bases. V trimming: 7 bases; J trimming: 3 bases; junction bases outside the gene matches: 5. CDR3 size: 14 residues. In germline, CDR1 is LGHDT, CDR2 YNNKEL (reference sequence). The CDR3 DNA reads as TGTGCCAGCAATAGCGGGGGGGCGCGCTACGAGCAGTACTTC. It codes for CASNSGGARYEQYF.

The chain carries TRBV5-1 and TRBJ1-3; the match to TRBD1 covers 9 bases. Germline V gene lookup returns CDR1 SGHRS and CDR2 YFSETQ. Germline trimming cut 2 bases from V and 8 bases from J; bases unmatched to any gene: 11. This CDR3 comprises 16 residues. This chain's CDR3 is CASSLFGQGQADTIYF. CDR3 sequence (DNA): TGCGCCAGCAGCTTATTTGGACAGGGGCAAGCCGACACCATATATTTT.

The chain carries TRBV6-6 and TRBJ1-2; TRBD1 is a possible D gene (6 bases). The CDR3 runs to 15 residues. Trimming removed 7 bases from V and 3 bases from J, with 18 bases in between. Per the germline V gene, CDR1 is MNHNY and CDR2 is SVGAGI (reference sequence). The CDR3 sequence: CASMAGGAYHYGYTF. The CDR3 region has the DNA TGTGCCAGCATGGCCGGGGGGGCGTATCACTATGGCTACACCTTC.

The CDR3 bases are TGTGCCAGCAGCTTAACAGACCCGAGCTCTGGAAACACCATATATTTT. This encodes CASSLTDPSSGNTIYF. The chain carries TRBV11-2 and TRBJ1-3; D not certain. The CDR3 spans 16 residues. Looked up from germline, CDR1 is SGHAT and CDR2 is FQNNGV. V was clipped by 2 bases and J by 0 bases, with 11 bases between them. Full variable domain (missing parts from reference TRBV11-2 and TRBJ1-3): EAGVAQSPRYKIIEKRQSVAFWCNPISGHATLYWYQQILGQGPKLLIQFQNNGVVDDSQLPKDRFSAERLKGVDSTLKIQPAKLEDSAVYLCASSLTDPSSGNTIYFGEGSWLTVV.

The rearrangement uses TRBV5-1 and TRBJ1-1, with 10 bases that match TRBD1. V lost 4 bases and J lost 3; bases outside the gene matches: 6. CDR3 size: 15 residues. Per the germline V gene, CDR1 is SGHRS and CDR2 is YFSETQ. The CDR3 spells CASSIIGTGDTEAFF. The CDR3 nucleotides are TGCGCCAGCAGCATCATCGGGACAGGGGACACTGAAGCTTTCTTT.

This chain connects TRBV5-1 to TRBJ1-4; D is perhaps TRBD1 (5 bases). Per the germline V gene, CDR1 is SGHRS and CDR2 is YFSETQ. V was trimmed by 0 bases and J by 4 bases, leaving 13 bases between them. The CDR3 consists of 16 residues. The CDR3 reads CASSLGVGVDNEKLFF. The CDR3 nucleotides read TGCGCCAGCAGCTTGGGGGTAGGGGTCGATAATGAAAAACTGTTTTTT.

The chain has TRBV6-5 and TRBJ1-2, with D unresolved. Germline CDR1 MNHEY, CDR2 SVGAGI. The CDR3 runs to 12 residues. Trimming took off 6 bases at V and 0 bases at J, with 5 bases between the two ends. The CDR3 nucleotides read TGTGCCAGCAGCAGTTCTAACTATGGCTACACCTTC. As protein: CASSSSNYGYTF.

V and J are TRBV6-5 and TRBJ2-7; weak D call: TRBD2 (7 bases). The germline CDR1 and CDR2 sequences are MNHEY and SVGAGI. This CDR3 comprises 12 residues. V dropped 8 bases and J dropped 5 bases, with 13 bases sitting between them. The CDR3 DNA is TGTGCCAGCCGGGGCGGGGGCGACGAGCAGTACTTC. Protein product: CASRGGGDEQYF.

The rearrangement links TRBV12-3 or TRBV12-4 to TRBJ1-3; D ambiguous. The CDR3 has 13 residues. Deletions cut 6 bases from V and 0 bases from J, with 6 bases between. CDR3 nucleotide sequence: TGTGCCAGCAGCCACAGCTCTGGAAACACCATATATTTT. Amino acids: CASSHSSGNTIYF.

The chain is built from TRBV6-5 and TRBJ2-3; unclear D gene. Germline V gene sequence: CDR1 MNHEY, CDR2 SVGAGI. V lost 4 bases and J 7 bases, leaving 9 bases between the germline ends. The CDR3 has 12 residues. Here the CDR3 reads CASSSPTYTQYF. In DNA, the CDR3 is TGTGCCAGCAGTTCTCCCACTTATACGCAGTATTTT.